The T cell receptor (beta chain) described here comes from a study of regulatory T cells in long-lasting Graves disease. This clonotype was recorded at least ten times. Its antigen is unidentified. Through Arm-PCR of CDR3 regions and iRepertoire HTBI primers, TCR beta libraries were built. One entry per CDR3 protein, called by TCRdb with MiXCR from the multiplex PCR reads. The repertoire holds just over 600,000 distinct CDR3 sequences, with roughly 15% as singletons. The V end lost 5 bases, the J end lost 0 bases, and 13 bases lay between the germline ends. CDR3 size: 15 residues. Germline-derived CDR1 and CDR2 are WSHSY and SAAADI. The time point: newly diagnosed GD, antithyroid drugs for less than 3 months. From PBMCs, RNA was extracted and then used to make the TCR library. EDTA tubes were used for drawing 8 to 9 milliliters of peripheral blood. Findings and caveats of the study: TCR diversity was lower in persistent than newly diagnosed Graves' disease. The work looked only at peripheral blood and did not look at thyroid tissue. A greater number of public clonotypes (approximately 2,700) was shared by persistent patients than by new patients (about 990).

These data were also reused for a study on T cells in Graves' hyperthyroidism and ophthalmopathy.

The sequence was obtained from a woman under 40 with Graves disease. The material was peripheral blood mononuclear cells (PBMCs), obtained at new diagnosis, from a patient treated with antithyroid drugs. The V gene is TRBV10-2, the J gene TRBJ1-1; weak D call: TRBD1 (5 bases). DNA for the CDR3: TGCGCCAGCAGTACCGGGACGGCGATGAACACTGAAGCTTTCTTT. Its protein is CASSTGTAMNTEAFF.